This T cell receptor (beta chain) was identified in a study of neoadjuvant anti-PD-1 for oral cavity cancer. Overall study: Non-progressing patients received a fourth nivolumab dose near day 43, then surgery on days 50-56.

The V gene's germline CDR1 is GTSNPN and CDR2 SVGIG (reference sequence). This CDR3 spans 11 amino acids. The V and J ends lost 3 bases and 3 bases respectively, with 6 bases between them. Sample time point: after neoadjuvant nivolumab, at surgical resection. Patients were newly diagnosed with stage II-IVA oral cavity squamous cell carcinoma without prior systemic or radiation treatment. Analysis of PBMCs was direct, with no culture step. Some clones are missing from TCRdb's copy, which holds only in-frame ones; the method was immunoSEQ multiplex PCR. In the table there are tens of thousands of clones, approximately 84% of which are singletons.

The sequence was collected from a person aged 35-80 years with oral cavity squamous cell carcinoma. The chain joins TRBV30 to TRBJ2-7; no firm D call. The sample consisted of PBMCs, taken after nivolumab (anti-PD-1) treatment. In nucleotides, the CDR3 is TGTGCCTGGAGGGGCGGCTACGAGCAGTACTTC. It is translated as CAWRGGYEQYF.